This note documents a single T cell receptor (beta chain) sequence. This entry is derived from a study of cytomegalovirus exposure and HLA in healthy donors. PCR was performed using 60 Vbeta and 13 Jbeta primers. The data were produced by immunoSEQ multiplex PCR, yet TCRdb's version contains in-frame clones alone and is incomplete. This table holds around 80,000 clones, approximately 66% found once. CDR1 is SGHVS, CDR2 FQNEAQ, per germline. The CDR3 covers 17 residues. V gave up 5 bases and J gave up 5 bases; unmatched junction bases: 11. What was sequenced was PBMCs. The chain recombines TRBV7-8 with TRBJ1-6; 8 nucleotides agree with TRBD1. The source of this sequence is a male donor in good health and CMV-seropositive. The CDR3 region is CASSPGRNRGDNSPLHF. CDR3 in DNA: TGTGCCAGCAGCCCTGGAAGGAACAGGGGGGATAATTCACCCCTCCACTTT.